A single sample is the source of the 22 T cell receptor beta chains below, sequenced in a study of T cells in localized non-small cell lung cancer. Sequencing was performed with immunoSEQ multiplex PCR; in TCRdb, only in-frame clones are kept and a portion is missing. The sample records 55,000 to 75,000 clones, 90% to 95% being singletons. Sample: peripheral blood, taken before any cancer treatment. The receptors stem from a man aged 35 to 69 with stage I lung adenocarcinoma.

This clone was picked up one time. The gene calls are TRBV5-6 and TRBJ2-1; no firm D call. Trimming removed 4 bases from V and 5 bases from J, with 13 bases in between. The CDR3 length is 14 residues. Germline CDR1 and CDR2: SGHDT and YYEEEE. The CDR3 is CASSLLYTNNEQFF. CDR3 bases: TGTGCCAGCAGCCTACTCTATACAAACAATGAGCAGTTCTTC.

The rearrangement links TRBV2 to TRBJ2-1, with 10 bases that match TRBD2. Per germline, CDR1 SNHLY and CDR2 FYNNEI. The J segment lost 6 bases and the V segment lost 0 bases, leaving 2 bases of the junction unmatched. The CDR3 is 15 amino acids. Written as DNA, the CDR3 is TGTGCCAGCAGTGAAGCGAGACTAGCGGGCAATGAGCAGTTCTTC. It codes for CASSEARLAGNEQFF.

The V and J genes are TRBV28 and TRBJ1-1; D remains unclear. The ends were cut back, 3 bases at V and 8 bases at J, with 16 bases in the middle. Looked up from germline, CDR1 is MDHEN and CDR2 is SYDVKM. The CDR3 runs to 14 residues. CDR3 sequence: CASSFVRSAIEAFF. Written as DNA, the CDR3 is TGTGCCAGCAGTTTTGTCCGGTCGGCGATCGAAGCTTTCTTT.

The chain employs TRBV7-9 and TRBJ2-5; 7 positions match TRBD1. J gave up 0 bases and V 5 bases, and 6 bases lay outside the gene matches. Germline V lookup: CDR1 SEHNR, CDR2 FQNEAQ (reference sequence). This CDR3 is built from 15 residues. CDR3 coding DNA: TGTGCCAGCAGCCCTGGGGGACAGTACCAAGAGACCCAGTACTTC. Amino acids: CASSPGGQYQETQYF.

This clone appeared a few times. The chain couples TRBV4-2 to TRBJ2-2, with D tentatively TRBD1 or TRBD2 (5 bases each). From germline, CDR1 is LGHNA and CDR2 YNFKEQ. CDR3 length: 14 residues. V lost 0 bases and J lost 6, with 8 bases in between. CDR3 nucleotides: TGTGCCAGCAGCCAAGATGTGGGGGCCGGGGAGCTGTTTTTT. Translation gives CASSQDVGAGELFF.

The chain employs TRBV27 and TRBJ1-6; maybe TRBD1 (6 bases). The CDR3 covers 13 residues. Germline V gene data show CDR1 as MNHEY and CDR2 as SMNVEV (reference sequence). The V end lost 8 bases, the J end lost 10 bases, and 15 bases lay between the germline ends. The CDR3 DNA reads as TGTGCCAGCGCCGAGACAGGCGGCTCACCCCTCCACTTT. Residues: CASAETGGSPLHF.

This clone occurred once. V usage is TRBV28 and J usage is TRBJ2-3; 8 bases are a match to TRBD2. This CDR3 has 16 residues. V was clipped by 2 bases and J by 5 bases; unmatched bases: 9. CDR1 and CDR2 from the germline V gene are MDHEN and SYDVKM. CDR3 in amino acids: CASSLMLREVGDTQYF. The CDR3 nucleotides read TGTGCCAGCAGTTTAATGTTGCGGGAGGTAGGAGATACGCAGTATTTT.

V and J are TRBV11-2 and TRBJ2-3; TRBD2 aligns across 7 bases. The J segment lost 6 bases and the V segment lost 4 bases, leaving 16 bases of the junction unmatched. This CDR3 has 17 amino acids. Germline values: CDR1 SGHAT, CDR2 FQNNGV. CDR3 protein: CASSSTRTSIGADTQYF. The CDR3 DNA is TGTGCCAGCAGCTCCACCCGGACTAGTATAGGTGCGGATACGCAGTATTTT. The full variable domain, completed using reference TRBV11-2 and TRBJ2-3, is EAGVAQSPRYKIIEKRQSVAFWCNPISGHATLYWYQQILGQGPKLLIQFQNNGVVDDSQLPKDRFSAERLKGVDSTLKIQPAKLEDSAVYLCASSSTRTSIGADTQYFGPGTRLTVL.

The rearrangement links TRBV6-5 to TRBJ1-1; possible D gene TRBD1, 6 bases. Trimming left V 2 bases short and J 3 bases short, with 13 bases between. The CDR3 is 15 residues long. CDR1 and CDR2 from the germline V gene are MNHEY and SVGAGI. CDR3 DNA sequence: TGTGCCAGCAGTTACGACGGACAGAGGTACACTGAAGCTTTCTTT. Translated, it gives CASSYDGQRYTEAFF.

This sequence joins TRBV2 and TRBJ1-1; TRBD1 is a possible D gene (6 bases). Germline CDR1 and CDR2: SNHLY and FYNNEI. Trimming removed 5 bases at V and 4 bases at J, with 14 bases between. There are 14 residues in the CDR3. As DNA, the CDR3 is TGTGCCAGCAGTTATTCAGGGGATGGCACTGAAGCTTTCTTT. This codes for CASSYSGDGTEAFF.

The chain joins TRBV19 to TRBJ2-7, with 7 positions matching TRBD2. This CDR3 has 14 amino acids. Germline loops: CDR1 LNHDA, CDR2 SQIVND (reference sequence). Unmatched junction bases numbered 9, after V lost 5 bases and J lost 5 bases. In nucleotides, the CDR3 is TGTGCCAGTAGTTCGGCGGGAGTAAGGAACGAGCAGTACTTC. Translated: CASSSAGVRNEQYF.

The gene calls are TRBV5-4 and TRBJ1-2; TRBD1 is a possible D gene (6 bases). Per the germline V gene, CDR1 is SGHNT and CDR2 is YYREEE (reference sequence). The CDR3 has 15 amino acids. V shed 4 bases and J shed 1 base, with 14 bases lying between them. The CDR3 region is CASSESYRDNYGYTF. Written as DNA, the CDR3 is TGTGCCAGCAGCGAATCTTACAGGGATAACTATGGCTACACCTTC. The complete variable domain, with remaining parts taken from reference TRBV5-4 and TRBJ1-2, reads ETGVTQSPTHLIKTRGQQVTLRCSSQSGHNTVSWYQQALGQGPQFIFQYYREEENGRGNFPPRFSGLQFPNYSSELNVNALELDDSALYLCASSESYRDNYGYTFGSGTRLTVV.

V is TRBV5-8 and J is TRBJ2-7; TRBD1 might be the D (5 bases). The CDR3 is 13 residues long. The germline CDR1 and CDR2 sequences are SGHTS and YDEGEE. V was shortened by 4 bases and J by 1 base, with 9 bases between the two germline ends. CDR3 in DNA: TGTGCCAGCAGCCCAAGACAGTCCTACGAGCAGTACTTC. Protein: CASSPRQSYEQYF.

This chain's CDR3 is CASSQERGIGTEAFF. CDR3 nucleotides: TGCGCCAGCAGCCAAGAGAGGGGGATCGGCACTGAAGCTTTCTTT. The rearrangement uses TRBV4-3 and TRBJ1-1, with TRBD1 as a possible D gene (6 bases). This CDR3 contains 15 residues. V lost 0 bases, J lost 4 bases, and 12 bases lay in between. Germline V gene lookup returns CDR1 LGHNA and CDR2 YSLEER.

This sequence joins TRBV23-1 and TRBJ2-1; maybe TRBD1 (5 bases). TRBV23-1 carries the ORF label, with uncertain function. CDR3 length: 14 amino acids. Trimming pared 7 bases from V and 2 bases from J, leaving 12 bases between. The CDR3 DNA sequence: TGCGCCAGCATTACTATAGGGGCCTACAATGAGCAGTTCTTC. Translation gives CASITIGAYNEQFF.

This clone appeared a single time. This sequence joins TRBV27 and TRBJ2-3; TRBD2 is a possible D gene (6 bases). The CDR3 loop spans 13 amino acids. Germline lookup yields CDR1 MNHEY and CDR2 SMNVEV (reference sequence). Trimming took 1 base from V and 7 from J, leaving 9 bases between them. The CDR3 DNA reads as TGTGCCAGCAGTTTATTCCGGGGGAATACGCAGTATTTT. Translating gives CASSLFRGNTQYF.

V gene TRBV4-3 combines with J gene TRBJ1-1; D unclear. Trimming stripped 1 base from V and 1 base from J, with 7 bases between. This CDR3 is 14 amino acids long. CDR1 and CDR2 from the germline V gene are LGHNA and YSLEER. In nucleotides, the CDR3 is TGCGCCAGCAGCCAAGCCCCGACGAACACTGAAGCTTTCTTT. Its translation: CASSQAPTNTEAFF.

The chain is built from TRBV9 and TRBJ2-1, with 10 bases identical to TRBD2. The CDR3 is 15 amino acids. CDR1 is SGDLS and CDR2 is YYNGEE in the germline V gene. Trimming took 2 bases from V and 9 from J; bases not matched to a gene: 8. CDR3 in amino acids: CASSVGSGRGSEQFF. The CDR3 DNA follows: TGTGCCAGCAGCGTTGGGAGCGGGAGGGGTAGTGAGCAGTTCTTC. Combining the CDR3 with reference TRBV9 and TRBJ2-1 gives the whole variable domain DSGVTQTPKHLITATGQRVTLRCSPRSGDLSVYWYQQSLDQGLQFLIQYYNGEERAKGNILERFSAQQFPDLHSELNLSSLELGDSALYFCASSVGSGRGSEQFFGPGTRLTVL.

The chain is built from TRBV5-4 and TRBJ1-1, with D possibly TRBD1 on 6 matching bases. Trimming took off 0 bases at V and 8 bases at J, with 14 bases between the two ends. Germline-derived CDR1 and CDR2 are SGHNT and YYREEE (reference sequence). The CDR3 contains 14 residues. In DNA, the CDR3 is TGTGCCAGCAGCTTGGTACCAGGGGCTTTCGAAGCTTTCTTT. Its protein is CASSLVPGAFEAFF.

The J gene is TRBJ2-3, the V gene TRBV7-3, with 7 bases lining up with TRBD2. This CDR3 has 15 residues. V shed 6 bases, J shed 3 bases, and the junction held 9 bases outside the gene matches. CDR1 and CDR2 (germline): SGHTA, FQGTGA. The CDR3 sequence: CASRDLGRETDTQYF. The DNA for the CDR3 is TGTGCCAGCAGGGATTTAGGGCGGGAGACAGATACGCAGTATTTT.

V usage is TRBV7-6 and J usage is TRBJ1-3, with a possible D match to TRBD1 (5 bases). The V gene lost 5 bases and the J gene lost 3 bases, with 8 bases spanning the gap. CDR1 SGHVS and CDR2 FNYEAQ come from the germline V gene. The CDR3 sequence is 13 residues long. CDR3 bases: TGTGCCAGCAGCCGCAGGGTTGGAAACACCATATATTTT. It codes for CASSRRVGNTIYF.

V and J are TRBV7-3 and TRBJ2-5; a possible D gene is TRBD2 (6 bases). CDR3 size: 13 residues. The germline V gene has CDR1 SGHTA and CDR2 FQGTGA. V was trimmed by 5 bases and J by 2 bases, leaving 9 bases between them. CDR3 DNA: TGTGCCAGCAGCCCGGGGGATCAAGAGACCCAGTACTTC. Protein sequence: CASSPGDQETQYF.